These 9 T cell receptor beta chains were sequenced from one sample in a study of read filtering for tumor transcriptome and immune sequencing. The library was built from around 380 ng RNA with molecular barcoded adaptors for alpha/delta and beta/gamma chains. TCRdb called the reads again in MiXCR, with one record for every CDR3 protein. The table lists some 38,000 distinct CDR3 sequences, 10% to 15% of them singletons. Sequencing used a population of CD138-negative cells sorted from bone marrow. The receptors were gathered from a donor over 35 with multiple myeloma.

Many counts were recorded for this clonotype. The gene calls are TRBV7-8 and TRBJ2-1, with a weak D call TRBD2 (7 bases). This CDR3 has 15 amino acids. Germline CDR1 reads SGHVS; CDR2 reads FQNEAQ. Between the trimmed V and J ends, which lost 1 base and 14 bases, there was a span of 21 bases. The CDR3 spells CASSLVGGPLVGEFF. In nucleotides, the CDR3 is TGTGCCAGCAGCTTAGTCGGGGGGCCGCTGGTTGGGGAGTTCTTC.

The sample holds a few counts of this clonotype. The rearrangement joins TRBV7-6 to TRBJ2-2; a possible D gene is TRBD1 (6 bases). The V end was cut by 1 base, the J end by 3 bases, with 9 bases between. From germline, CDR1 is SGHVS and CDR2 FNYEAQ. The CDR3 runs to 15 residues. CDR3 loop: CASSLVQGYTGELFF. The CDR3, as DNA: TGTGCCAGCAGCTTAGTACAGGGCTACACCGGGGAGCTGTTTTTT.

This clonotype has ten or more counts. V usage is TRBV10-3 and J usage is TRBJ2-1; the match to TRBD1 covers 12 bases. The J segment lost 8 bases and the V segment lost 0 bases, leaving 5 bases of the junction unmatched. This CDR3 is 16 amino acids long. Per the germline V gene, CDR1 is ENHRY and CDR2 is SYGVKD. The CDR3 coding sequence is TGTGCCATCAGTGAGTCTGGGACAGGGGGCAGGGATGAGCAGTTCTTC. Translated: CAISESGTGGRDEQFF.

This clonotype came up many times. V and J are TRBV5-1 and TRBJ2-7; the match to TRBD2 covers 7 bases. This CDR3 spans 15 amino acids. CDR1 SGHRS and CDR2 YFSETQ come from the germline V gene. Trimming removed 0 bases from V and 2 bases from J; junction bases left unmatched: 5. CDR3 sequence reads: CASSLGGGGTYEQYF. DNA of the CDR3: TGCGCCAGCAGCTTGGGTGGCGGGGGAACCTACGAGCAGTACTTC. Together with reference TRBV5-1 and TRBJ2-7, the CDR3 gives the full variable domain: KAGVTQTPRYLIKTRGQQVTLSCSPISGHRSVSWYQQTPGQGLQFLFEYFSETQRNKGNFPGRFSGRQFSNSRSEMNVSTLELGDSALYLCASSLGGGGTYEQYFGPGTRLTVT.

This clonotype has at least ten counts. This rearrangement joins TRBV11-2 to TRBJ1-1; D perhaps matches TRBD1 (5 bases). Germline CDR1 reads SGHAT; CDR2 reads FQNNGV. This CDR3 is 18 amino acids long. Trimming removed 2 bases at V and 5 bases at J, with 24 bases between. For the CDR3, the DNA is TGTGCCAGCAGCTTAAGTCAGCTTGCGCTGGGGGTTAGGACTGAAGCTTTCTTT. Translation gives CASSLSQLALGVRTEAFF.

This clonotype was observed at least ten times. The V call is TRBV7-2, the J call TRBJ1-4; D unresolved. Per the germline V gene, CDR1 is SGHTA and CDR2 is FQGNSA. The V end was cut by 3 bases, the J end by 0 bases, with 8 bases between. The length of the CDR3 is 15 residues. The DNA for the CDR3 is TGTGCCAGCAGCTTGAAGAGAGCAACTAATGAAAAACTGTTTTTT. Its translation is CASSLKRATNEKLFF.

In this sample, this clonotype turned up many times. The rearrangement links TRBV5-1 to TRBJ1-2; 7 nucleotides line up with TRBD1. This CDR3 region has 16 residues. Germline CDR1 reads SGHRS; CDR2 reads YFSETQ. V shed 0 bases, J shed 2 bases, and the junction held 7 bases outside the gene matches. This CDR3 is CASSLAPGGQNYGYTF. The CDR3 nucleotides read TGCGCCAGCAGCTTGGCTCCCGGGGGACAGAACTATGGCTACACCTTC.

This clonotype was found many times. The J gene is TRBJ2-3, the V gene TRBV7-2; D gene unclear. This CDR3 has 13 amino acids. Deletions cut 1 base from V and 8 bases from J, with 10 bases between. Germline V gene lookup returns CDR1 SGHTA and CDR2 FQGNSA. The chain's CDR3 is CASSLDHDGTQYF. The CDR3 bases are TGTGCCAGCAGCTTAGACCACGACGGTACGCAGTATTTT.

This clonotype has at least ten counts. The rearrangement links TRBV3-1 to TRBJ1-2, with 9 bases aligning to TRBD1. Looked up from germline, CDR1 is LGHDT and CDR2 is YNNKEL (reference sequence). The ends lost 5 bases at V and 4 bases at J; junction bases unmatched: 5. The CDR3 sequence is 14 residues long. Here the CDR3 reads CASSRSDRGYGYTF. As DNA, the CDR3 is TGTGCCAGCAGCAGATCGGACAGGGGCTATGGCTACACCTTC.